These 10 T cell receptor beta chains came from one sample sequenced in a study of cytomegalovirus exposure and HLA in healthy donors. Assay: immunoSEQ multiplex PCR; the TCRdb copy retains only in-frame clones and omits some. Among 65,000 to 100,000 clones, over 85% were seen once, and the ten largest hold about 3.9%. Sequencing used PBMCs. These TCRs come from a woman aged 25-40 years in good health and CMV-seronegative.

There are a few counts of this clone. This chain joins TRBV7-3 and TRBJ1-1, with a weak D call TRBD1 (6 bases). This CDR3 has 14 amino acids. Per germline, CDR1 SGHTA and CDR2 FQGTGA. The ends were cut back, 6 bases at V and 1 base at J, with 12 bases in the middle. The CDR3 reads CASRKGHANTEAFF. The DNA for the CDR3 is TGTGCCAGCAGAAAGGGACACGCGAACACTGAAGCTTTCTTT. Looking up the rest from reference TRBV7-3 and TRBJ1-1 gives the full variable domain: GAGVSQTPSNKVTEKGKYVELRCDPISGHTALYWYRQSLGQGPEFLIYFQGTGAADDSGLPNDRFFAVRPEGSVSTLKIQRTERGDSAVYLCASRKGHANTEAFFGQGTRLTVV.

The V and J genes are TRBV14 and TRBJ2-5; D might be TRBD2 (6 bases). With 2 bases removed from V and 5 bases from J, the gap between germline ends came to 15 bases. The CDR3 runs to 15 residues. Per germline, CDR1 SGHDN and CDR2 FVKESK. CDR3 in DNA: TGTGCCAGCAGCCAATGGGACTCCCGGTACGAGACCCAGTACTTC. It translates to CASSQWDSRYETQYF.

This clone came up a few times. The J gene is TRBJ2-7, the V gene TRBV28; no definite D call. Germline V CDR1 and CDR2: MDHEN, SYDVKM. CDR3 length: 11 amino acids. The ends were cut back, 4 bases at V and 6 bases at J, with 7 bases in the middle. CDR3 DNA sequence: TGTGCCAGCAGTTCCAGAGGCGAGCAGTACTTC. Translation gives CASSSRGEQYF.

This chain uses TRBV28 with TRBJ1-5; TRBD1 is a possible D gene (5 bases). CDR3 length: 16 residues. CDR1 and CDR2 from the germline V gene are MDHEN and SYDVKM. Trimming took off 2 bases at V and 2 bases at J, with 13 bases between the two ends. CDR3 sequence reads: CASSLAGQSGNQPQHF. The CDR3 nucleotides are TGTGCCAGCAGTTTAGCGGGGCAGTCGGGCAATCAGCCCCAGCATTTT.

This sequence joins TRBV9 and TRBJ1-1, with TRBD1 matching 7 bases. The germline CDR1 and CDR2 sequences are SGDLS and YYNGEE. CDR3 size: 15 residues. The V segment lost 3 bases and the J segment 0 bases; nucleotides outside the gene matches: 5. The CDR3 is CASSARDRLNTEAFF. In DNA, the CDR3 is TGTGCCAGCAGCGCGAGGGACAGATTGAACACTGAAGCTTTCTTT.

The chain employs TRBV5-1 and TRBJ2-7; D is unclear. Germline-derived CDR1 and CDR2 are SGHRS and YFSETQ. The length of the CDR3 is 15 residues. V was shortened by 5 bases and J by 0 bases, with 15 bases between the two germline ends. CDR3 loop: CASRPELVPSYEQYF. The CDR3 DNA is TGCGCCAGCAGACCCGAACTGGTCCCCTCCTACGAGCAGTACTTC.

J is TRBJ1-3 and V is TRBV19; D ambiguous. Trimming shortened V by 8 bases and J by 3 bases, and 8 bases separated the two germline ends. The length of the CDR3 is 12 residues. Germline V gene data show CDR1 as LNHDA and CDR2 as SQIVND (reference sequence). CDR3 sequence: CASVGDGNTIYF. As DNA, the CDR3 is TGTGCCAGTGTGGGAGATGGAAACACCATATATTTT.

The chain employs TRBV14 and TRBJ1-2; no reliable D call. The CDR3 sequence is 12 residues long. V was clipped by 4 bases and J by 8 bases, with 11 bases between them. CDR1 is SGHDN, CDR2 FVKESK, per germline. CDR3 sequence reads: CASSPYKRGYTF. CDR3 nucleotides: TGTGCCAGCAGCCCTTACAAGAGGGGCTACACCTTC.

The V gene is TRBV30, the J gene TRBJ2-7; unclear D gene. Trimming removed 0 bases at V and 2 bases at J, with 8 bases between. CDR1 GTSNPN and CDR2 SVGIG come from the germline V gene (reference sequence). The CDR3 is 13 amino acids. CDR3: CAWSVTITYEQYF. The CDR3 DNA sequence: TGTGCCTGGAGTGTAACTATAACCTACGAGCAGTACTTC. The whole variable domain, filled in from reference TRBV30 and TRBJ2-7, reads SQTIHQWPATLVQPVGSPLSLECTVEGTSNPNLYWYRQAAGRGLQLLFYSVGIGQISSEVPQNLSASRPQDRQFILSSKKLLLSDSGFYLCAWSVTITYEQYFGPGTRLTVT.

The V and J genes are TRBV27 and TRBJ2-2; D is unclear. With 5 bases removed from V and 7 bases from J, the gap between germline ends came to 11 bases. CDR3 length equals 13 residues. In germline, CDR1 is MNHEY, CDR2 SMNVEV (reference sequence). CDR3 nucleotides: TGTGCCAGCAGTCCGTCTATTATCGGGGAGCTGTTTTTT. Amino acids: CASSPSIIGELFF.